The T cell receptor beta chain under discussion was sequenced for a study of monozygotic twins with inflammatory bowel disease (dated by TCRdb to between 2019 and 2020). With regard to the full study: A total of 28 monozygotic twin pairs were included in the full study, comprising nine German pairs (four IBD-concordant, five IBD-discordant) and 19 IBD-discordant Danish pairs. Disease-associated traits were sought mainly through comparisons between IBD patients and their genetically identical healthy co-twins within discordant pairs. Each individual had, on average, about 151 000 unique TCRalpha sequences and 181 000 unique TCRbeta sequences available for analysis.

Libraries were made using 5' RACE. The input for every TCR library was 3500 ng of total RNA. For each sample, cDNA was synthesized in eight separate reactions using SMARTScribe reverse transcriptase. During cDNA synthesis, template switching introduced unique molecular identifiers that contained a 6-nucleotide sample barcode. TCRalpha and TCRbeta cDNA was amplified in two nested PCRs of roughly 16 and 10 cycles, and bead purification was carried out after each PCR. Before amplification, the cDNA was treated with uracil DNA-glycosylase and purified using the QIAquick PCR purification kit. The second PCR added Illumina TruSeq-compatible adapters along with sample-specific barcodes. Library quality and concentration were assessed using TapeStation and Qubit, and 5 to 6 ng of each library was pooled. Pooled libraries were sequenced on an Illumina HiSeq2500 single-index Rapid Run with 2 x 100 bp reads and custom sequencing primers. The study's own analysis went as follows. MiGEC version 1.2.6 was used for UMI-based consensus assembly, which corrected PCR and sequencing errors. MiXCR version 2.1.1 was used to carry out V(D)J alignment, clonotype assembly and CDR3 extraction. To normalise gene usage, clonotype sharing and MAIT/NKT TCR abundance, the top 1000, 10 000 and 20 000 clonotypes in each sample were analysed. After downsampling to 27 000 UMIs, diversity was calculated as the inverse Simpson index using the vegan R package. Paired Mann-Whitney U tests were applied to discordant twin pairs, with Benjamini-Hochberg correction for multiple testing. TCRdb reprocessed the public reads and reports one entry per CDR3 protein sequence, without DNA. The V and J calls were not made by the authors but by TCRdb's processing. The record for this sample contains around 99,000 distinct CDR3 sequences. The top ten constitute around an eighth of the sample.

From each donor, an approximately 2.5 ml peripheral blood sample was collected into PAXgene tubes and stored at -80 degrees C. Total RNA was isolated from whole blood with the PAXgene blood miRNA kit on an automated QIAcube, without T cell sorting. Peripheral blood from monozygotic twin pairs who were concordant or discordant for inflammatory bowel disease underwent deep TCRalpha and TCRbeta repertoire profiling using unique molecular barcoding. Smoking habits were recorded for all twin pairs, and each individual was classified as a current, former or never smoker. Points on this clonotype: The antigen it binds to is not known.

Overall study outcomes, separate from this receptor: The analysis was unable to tell different T cell subtypes apart. Because patients were on differing immunosuppressive treatments, the repertoires may have picked up extra background noise and inter-individual variability. The results gave no support for a single strong signal or clonotype linked to IBD. IBD patients shared fewer clonotypes with other individuals than healthy twins did, most markedly in patients showing signs of disease activity. Repertoire similarity did not differ between concordant and discordant twins, which could be due to limited statistical power. IBD patients had lower TCRbeta repertoire diversity, measured by the inverse Simpson index, than their healthy co-twins.

The CDR3 has 12 amino acids, counting the end cysteine and phenylalanine. The coding DNA is unavailable. CDR1 and CDR2, looked up from the germline V gene, are MDHEN and SYDVKM. The TCR originated in a human donor with ulcerative colitis or Crohn's disease, or a healthy co-twin of an affected twin (not recorded which). The sequence links TRBV28 to TRBJ1-5. Material: blood. The CDR3 reads as follows: CASSLSSQPQHF.